Shown below are 10 T cell receptor beta chains from a single sample sequenced in a study of blood T cell repertoires in COVID-19. Libraries were prepared by immunoSEQ multiplex PCR; TCRdb keeps only in-frame clonotypes and omits some of them. The sample has 100,000 to 150,000 clones; 86% are singletons. Sequencing was carried out using peripheral blood. These TCRs come from a man in his forties with acute or convalescent COVID-19.

V gene TRBV20-1 combines with J gene TRBJ1-3; D gene ambiguous. Trimming pared 2 bases from V and 15 bases from J, leaving 14 bases between. Germline V lookup: CDR1 DFQATT, CDR2 SNEGSKA (reference sequence). CDR3 length equals 11 residues. The chain's CDR3 is CSARMGPNQYF. The CDR3 DNA sequence: TGCAGTGCTAGAATGGGCCCAAACCAATATTTT.

The rearrangement uses TRBV7-2 and TRBJ1-2; TRBD1 matches at 10 bases. The V segment lost 5 bases and the J segment 5 bases; nucleotides outside the gene matches: 8. This CDR3 has 15 residues. Germline-derived CDR1 and CDR2 are SGHTA and FQGNSA. CDR3 sequence reads: CASSPEGQGYYGYTF. The CDR3 DNA follows: TGTGCCAGCAGCCCTGAGGGACAGGGGTATTATGGCTACACCTTC.

The chain recombines TRBV19 with TRBJ1-1, with 7 bases matching TRBD1. This CDR3 has 15 residues. Germline V CDR1 and CDR2: LNHDA, SQIVND (reference sequence). V trimming: 6 bases; J trimming: 1 base; junction bases outside the gene matches: 8. The DNA for the CDR3 is TGTGCCAGTAGGATCCGGGACAGTTCGAACACTGAAGCTTTCTTT. Its protein product is CASRIRDSSNTEAFF.

This chain joins TRBV7-9 and TRBJ2-3; 11 bases are shared with TRBD2. The J segment lost 4 bases and the V segment lost 3 bases, leaving 3 bases of the junction unmatched. CDR1 is SEHNR and CDR2 is FQNEAQ in the germline V gene (reference sequence). This CDR3 region has 15 residues. The CDR3 nucleotides are TGTGCCAGCAGCTTTAGCGGGGGGGCCTCAGATACGCAGTATTTT. Its translation: CASSFSGGASDTQYF.

The chain uses TRBV30 and TRBJ1-2, with TRBD1 identical over 8 bases. The CDR3 length is 14 residues. With V trimmed by 3 bases and J by 4 bases, 7 bases remained unmatched. In germline, CDR1 is GTSNPN, CDR2 SVGIG (reference sequence). The CDR3 reads CAWSLTGGAYGYTF. As DNA, the CDR3 is TGTGCCTGGAGCCTAACAGGGGGGGCCTATGGCTACACCTTC.

J is TRBJ2-5 and V is TRBV25-1; 7 nucleotides line up with TRBD2. CDR1 and CDR2 (germline): MGHDK, SYGVNS. The CDR3 length is 14 residues. V dropped 4 bases and J dropped 2; count of bases not matched to a gene: 4. The CDR3 reads CASSVLAEQETQYF. Written as DNA, the CDR3 is TGTGCCAGCAGTGTCCTAGCGGAACAAGAGACCCAGTACTTC.

The chain joins TRBV5-1 to TRBJ1-1; 8 bases agree with TRBD1. The V gene's germline CDR1 is SGHRS and CDR2 YFSETQ. The CDR3 is 15 residues long. V trimming: 4 bases; J trimming: 1 base; junction bases outside the gene matches: 6. CDR3 sequence reads: CASSPGGQANTEAFF. As DNA, the CDR3 is TGCGCCAGCAGCCCTGGGGGACAGGCGAACACTGAAGCTTTCTTT.

Here the CDR3 reads CASSQGPSGKNTGELFF. CDR3 in DNA: TGCGCCAGCAGCCAAGGGCCTAGCGGGAAGAACACCGGGGAGCTGTTTTTT. This sequence joins TRBV4-1 and TRBJ2-2; 9 nucleotides agree with TRBD2. The germline gives CDR1 MGHRA, CDR2 YSYEKL. V shed 1 base, J shed 1 base, and the junction held 4 bases outside the gene matches. CDR3 length: 17 residues.

As to this clone: This CDR3 is also generated by other DNA sequences in the sample. CDR3 protein: CASSLYGGLDTQYF. In DNA, the CDR3 is TGCGCCAGCAGCTTGTACGGGGGGTTAGATACGCAGTATTTT. The chain links TRBV5-1 to TRBJ2-3; 7 bases agree with TRBD2. The CDR3 has 14 residues. Trimming removed 1 base from V and 5 bases from J; junction bases left unmatched: 4. Germline V gene sequence: CDR1 SGHRS, CDR2 YFSETQ.

The chain is built from TRBV2 and TRBJ2-1; 7 bases are a match to TRBD1. The germline V gene encodes CDR1 SNHLY and CDR2 FYNNEI. The CDR3 loop spans 15 amino acids. Trimming removed 5 bases from V and 5 bases from J; junction bases left unmatched: 9. CDR3 amino acids: CASSSDRAPHNEQFF. The CDR3, as DNA: TGTGCCAGCAGTAGTGACAGGGCCCCCCACAATGAGCAGTTCTTC.